This is a list of T cell receptor beta chains from one sample in a study of shared clonotypes between healthy human individuals. Repertoires were generated with immunoSEQ multiplex PCR, while TCRdb's copy carries only in-frame clones and drops some. The repertoire consists of about 490,000 clones, with about 85% occurring once and the leading ten covering roughly 13%. Sequenced material: PBMCs. The receptor set was obtained from a woman aged 40 to 50 in good health. Some clones in this sample may be carry-over from other donors' samples. Both conserved end residues are part of each CDR3. Each record gives: clone size, D gene, J gene, V gene, CDR3 protein, CDR3 DNA. D genes are given only for firm matches. Clone size is stated in some rows and not others, as once, few, many or a class when expanded.

>once|TRBD1|TRBJ2-2|TRBV14
CASKRDRNTGELFF
TGTGCCAGCAAAAGGGACAGGAACACCGGGGAGCTGTTTTTT
>NA|TRBD2|TRBJ2-1|TRBV29-1
CSVEDLSGPYNEQFF
TGCAGCGTTGAAGATCTTAGCGGGCCCTACAATGAGCAGTTCTTC
>NA|NA|TRBJ2-1|TRBV9
CASSDTGTDEQFF
TGTGCCAGCAGCGACACCGGGACGGATGAGCAGTTCTTC
>once|NA|TRBJ2-5|TRBV21-1
CASSKWDCGAGARQETQYF
TGTGCCAGCAGCAAATGGGATTGTGGAGCGGGAGCGAGGCAAGAGACCCAGTACTTC
>NA|NA|TRBJ2-5|TRBV7-8
CASSLSILAGSGETQYF
TGTGCCAGCAGCTTAAGCATACTAGCCGGGAGTGGAGAGACCCAGTACTTC
>NA|NA|TRBJ1-2|TRBV10-1
CAHEGGGCNYGYTF
TGCGCCCACGAGGGTGGGGGTTGTAACTATGGCTACACCTTC
>NA|TRBD1|TRBJ1-5|TRBV9
CASSVGTGSNQPQHF
TGTGCCAGCAGCGTAGGGACAGGTAGCAATCAGCCCCAGCATTTT
>NA|NA|TRBJ1-2|TRBV7-2
CASSPRQDIYGYTF
TGTGCCAGCAGCCCGCGACAGGATATCTATGGCTACACCTTC
>few|NA|TRBJ2-5|TRBV7-9
CASSLAETQYF
TGTGCCAGCAGCTTGGCGGAGACCCAGTACTTC
>NA|NA|TRBJ2-5|TRBV7-3
CASSLLGSGETQYF
TGTGCCAGCAGCTTGTTGGGGTCTGGGGAGACCCAGTACTTC
>NA|NA|TRBJ1-1|TRBV10-3
CAINPQQGTEAFF
TGTGCCATCAACCCCCAGCAGGGCACTGAAGCTTTCTTT
>few|NA|TRBJ2-7|TRBV7-9
CASSLRQDPSYEQYF
TGTGCCAGCAGCTTACGGCAGGACCCGTCCTACGAGCAGTACTTC
>NA|TRBD2|TRBJ2-1|TRBV2
CAIGLAGGYNEQFF
TGTGCCATCGGACTAGCGGGAGGTTACAATGAGCAGTTCTTC
>NA|NA|TRBJ2-7|TRBV5-4
CASSLHGAEYEQYF
TGTGCCAGCAGCCTCCACGGGGCTGAGTACGAGCAGTACTTC
>NA|TRBD1|TRBJ1-1|TRBV7-2
CASSRDGQANTEAFF
TGTGCCAGCAGCCGGGACGGACAGGCGAACACTGAAGCTTTCTTT
>NA|NA|TRBJ2-7|TRBV6-5
CASRTQESYEQYF
TGTGCCAGCAGGACACAGGAGTCCTACGAGCAGTACTTC
>NA|NA|TRBJ2-7|TRBV7-8
CASSPTRNYYEQYF
TGTGCCAGCAGCCCAACCCGTAATTACTACGAGCAGTACTTC
>NA|NA|TRBJ2-7|TRBV7-8
CASSLGRGNEQYF
TGTGCCAGCAGCTTGGGCCGGGGCAACGAGCAGTACTTC
>NA|NA|TRBJ1-1|TRBV28
CASSDGGGNTEAFF
TGTGCCAGCAGCGACGGGGGTGGAAACACTGAAGCTTTCTTT
>NA|TRBD1|TRBJ2-7|TRBV4-1
CASSPGTGRNEQYF
TGCGCCAGCAGCCCCGGGACAGGGAGGAACGAGCAGTACTTC
>NA|TRBD2|TRBJ2-7|TRBV5-4
CASSLGAGLSYEQYF
TGTGCCAGCAGCCTGGGAGCGGGACTCTCCTACGAGCAGTACTTC
>NA|NA|TRBJ1-2|TRBV11-1
CASSLDARPTGYTF
TGTGCCAGCAGCTTGGACGCTAGGCCGACGGGCTACACCTTC
>NA|TRBD2|TRBJ2-7|TRBV7-2
CASSTSVSSYEQYF
TGTGCCAGCAGCACTAGCGTCAGCTCCTACGAGCAGTACTTC